This T cell receptor (beta chain) was captured by sequencing in a study of early T cells in non-severe SARS-CoV-2 infection. Study context: Sequenced material consisted of bulk RNA (from unsorted whole blood), and chains were unpaired.

TCRdb fed the 5' RACE reads into MiXCR, producing one record per CDR3 protein. The sample shows 71,000 or so distinct CDR3 sequences, roughly 13% of them seen only once. This clonotype was picked up one time. The ends were cut back, 6 bases at V and 0 bases at J, with 11 bases in the middle. CDR1 is SSHAT and CDR2 is FNYEAQ in the germline V gene (reference sequence). The CDR3 contains 15 residues. Material: whole blood. J is TRBJ2-2 and V is TRBV7-7; perhaps TRBD2 as D (6 bases). This clonotype was sampled from an adult who was a healthcare worker with PCR-confirmed SARS-CoV-2 infection or an uninfected control (not recorded which). The CDR3 bases are TGTGCCAGCAGACTTCTAGCGACGAACACCGGGGAGCTGTTTTTT. Translation gives CASRLLATNTGELFF.